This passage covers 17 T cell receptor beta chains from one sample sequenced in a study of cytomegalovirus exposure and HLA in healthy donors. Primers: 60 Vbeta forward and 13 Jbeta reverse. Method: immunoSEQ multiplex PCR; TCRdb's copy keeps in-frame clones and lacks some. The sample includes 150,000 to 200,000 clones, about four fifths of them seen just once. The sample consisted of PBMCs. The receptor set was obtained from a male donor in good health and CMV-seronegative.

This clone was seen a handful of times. The CDR3: CASNDYGTGSQPQHF. The CDR3 DNA sequence: TGTGCCAGCAACGACTACGGGACAGGGAGTCAGCCCCAGCATTTT. J is TRBJ1-5 and V is TRBV9; 9 bases map to TRBD1. With V trimmed by 6 bases and J by 6 bases, 10 bases remained unmatched. This CDR3 spans 15 amino acids. The germline CDR1 and CDR2 sequences are SGDLS and YYNGEE.

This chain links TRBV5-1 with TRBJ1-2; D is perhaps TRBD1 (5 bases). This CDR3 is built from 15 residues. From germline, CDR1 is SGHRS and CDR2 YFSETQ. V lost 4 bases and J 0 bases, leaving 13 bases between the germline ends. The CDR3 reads CASSADSAPNYGYTF. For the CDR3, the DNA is TGCGCCAGCAGCGCCGACAGTGCTCCTAACTATGGCTACACCTTC.

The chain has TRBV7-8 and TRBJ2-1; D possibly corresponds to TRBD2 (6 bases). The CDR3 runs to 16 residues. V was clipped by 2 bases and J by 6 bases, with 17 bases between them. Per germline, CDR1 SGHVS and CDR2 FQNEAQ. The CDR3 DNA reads TGTGCCAGCAGCTTATTGGATACTAGCCTCTCCAATGAGCAGTTCTTC. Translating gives CASSLLDTSLSNEQFF. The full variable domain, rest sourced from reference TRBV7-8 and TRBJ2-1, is GAGVSQSPRYKVAKRGQDVALRCDPISGHVSLFWYQQALGQGPEFLTYFQNEAQLDKSGLPSDRFFAERPEGSVSTLKIQRTQQEDSAVYLCASSLLDTSLSNEQFFGPGTRLTVL.

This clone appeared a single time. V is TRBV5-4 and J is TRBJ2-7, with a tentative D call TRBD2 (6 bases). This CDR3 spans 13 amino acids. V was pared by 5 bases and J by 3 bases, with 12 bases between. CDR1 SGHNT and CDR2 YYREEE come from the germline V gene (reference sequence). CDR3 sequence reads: CASSRGLFYEQYF. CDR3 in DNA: TGTGCCAGCAGTCGCGGACTATTCTACGAGCAGTACTTC.

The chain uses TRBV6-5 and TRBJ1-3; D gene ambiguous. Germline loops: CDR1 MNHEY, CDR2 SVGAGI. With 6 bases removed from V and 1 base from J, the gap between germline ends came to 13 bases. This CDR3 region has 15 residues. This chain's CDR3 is CASSPTFDSGNTIYF. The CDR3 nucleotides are TGTGCCAGCAGCCCGACATTCGATTCTGGAAACACCATATATTTT.

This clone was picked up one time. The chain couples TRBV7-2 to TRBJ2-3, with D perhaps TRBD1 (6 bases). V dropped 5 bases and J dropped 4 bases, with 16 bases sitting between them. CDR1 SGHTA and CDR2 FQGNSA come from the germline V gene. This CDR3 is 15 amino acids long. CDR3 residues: CASSEHRGIADTQYF. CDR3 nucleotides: TGTGCCAGCAGCGAACATAGGGGGATCGCAGATACGCAGTATTTT.

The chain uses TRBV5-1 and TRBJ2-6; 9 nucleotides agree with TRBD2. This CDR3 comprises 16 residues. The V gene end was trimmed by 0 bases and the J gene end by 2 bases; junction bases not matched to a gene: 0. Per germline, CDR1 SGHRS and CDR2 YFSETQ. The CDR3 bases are TGCGCCAGCAGCTTGGCTAGCGGGGCTGGGGCCAACGTCCTGACTTTC. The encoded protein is CASSLASGAGANVLTF.

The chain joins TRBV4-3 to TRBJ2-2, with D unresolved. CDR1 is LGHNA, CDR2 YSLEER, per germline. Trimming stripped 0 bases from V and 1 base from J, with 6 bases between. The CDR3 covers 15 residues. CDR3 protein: CASSQDWQNTGELFF. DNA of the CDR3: TGCGCCAGCAGCCAAGATTGGCAGAACACCGGGGAGCTGTTTTTT.

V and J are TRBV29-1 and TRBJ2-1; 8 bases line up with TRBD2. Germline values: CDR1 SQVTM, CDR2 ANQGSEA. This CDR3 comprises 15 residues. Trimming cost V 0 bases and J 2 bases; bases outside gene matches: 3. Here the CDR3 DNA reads TGCAGCGTTGAAGATCTAGCGGGTCCCTACAATGAGCAGTTCTTC. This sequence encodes CSVEDLAGPYNEQFF.

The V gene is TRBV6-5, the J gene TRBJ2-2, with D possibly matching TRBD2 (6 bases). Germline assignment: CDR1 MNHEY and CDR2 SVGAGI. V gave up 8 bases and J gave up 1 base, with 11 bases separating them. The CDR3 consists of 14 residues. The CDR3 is CASRSGGNTGELFF. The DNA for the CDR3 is TGTGCCAGCCGTTCCGGGGGGAACACCGGGGAGCTGTTTTTT.

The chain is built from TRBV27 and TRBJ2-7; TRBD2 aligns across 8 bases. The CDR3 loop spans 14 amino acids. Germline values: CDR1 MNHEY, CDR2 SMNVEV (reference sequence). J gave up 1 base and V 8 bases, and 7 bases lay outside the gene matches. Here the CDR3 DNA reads TGTGCCAGCCGTGCCGGGGGGGGATCCTACGAGCAGTACTTC. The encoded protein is CASRAGGGSYEQYF.

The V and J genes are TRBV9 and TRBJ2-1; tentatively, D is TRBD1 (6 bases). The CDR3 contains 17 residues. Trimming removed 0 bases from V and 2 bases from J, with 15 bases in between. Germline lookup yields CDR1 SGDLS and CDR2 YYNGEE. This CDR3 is CASSVALGQKTYNEQFF. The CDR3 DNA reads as TGTGCCAGCAGCGTAGCTTTAGGACAGAAGACCTACAATGAGCAGTTCTTC.

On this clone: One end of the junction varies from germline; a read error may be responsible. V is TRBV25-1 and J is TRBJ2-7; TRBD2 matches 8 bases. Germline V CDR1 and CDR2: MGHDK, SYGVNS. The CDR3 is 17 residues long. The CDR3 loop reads CASSDRDWGGGFYEQYF. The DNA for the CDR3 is TGTGCCAGTAGTGATCGGGATTGGGGCGGGGGGTTCTACGAGCAGTACTTC.

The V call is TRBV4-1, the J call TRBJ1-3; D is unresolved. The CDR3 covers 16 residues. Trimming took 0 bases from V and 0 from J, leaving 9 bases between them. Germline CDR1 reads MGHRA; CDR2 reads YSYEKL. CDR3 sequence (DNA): TGCGCCAGCAGCCAAGATGTTTACAGCTCTGGAAACACCATATATTTT. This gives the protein CASSQDVYSSGNTIYF.

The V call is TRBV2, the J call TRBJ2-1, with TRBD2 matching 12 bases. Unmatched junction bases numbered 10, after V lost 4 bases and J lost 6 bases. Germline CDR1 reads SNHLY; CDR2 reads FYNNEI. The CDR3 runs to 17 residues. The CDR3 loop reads CASSAVLAGGLLNEQFF. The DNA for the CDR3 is TGTGCCAGCAGTGCGGTGCTAGCGGGGGGGCTCCTCAATGAGCAGTTCTTC.

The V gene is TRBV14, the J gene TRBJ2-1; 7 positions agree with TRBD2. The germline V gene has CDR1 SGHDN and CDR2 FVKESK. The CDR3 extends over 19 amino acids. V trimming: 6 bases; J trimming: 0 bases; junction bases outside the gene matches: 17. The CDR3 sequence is CASRVSWWVGGSSYNEQFF. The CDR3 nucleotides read TGTGCCAGCAGAGTAAGTTGGTGGGTTGGCGGGAGCTCCTACAATGAGCAGTTCTTC.

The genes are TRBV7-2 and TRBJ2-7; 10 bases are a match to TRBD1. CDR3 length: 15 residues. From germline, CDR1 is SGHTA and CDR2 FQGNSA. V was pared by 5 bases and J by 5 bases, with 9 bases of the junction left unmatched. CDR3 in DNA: TGTGCCAGCAGCGGATACCGGGACAGGGGCCACGAGCAGTACTTC. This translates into CASSGYRDRGHEQYF.